This is a list of T cell receptor beta chains from one sample in a study of coeliac disease. Some clones are missing from TCRdb's copy, which holds only in-frame ones; the method was immunoSEQ multiplex PCR. This table holds 5,700 or so clones, 50% to 70% found once. Sequencing was performed on intraepithelial lymphocytes from the gut. The receptors were sampled from a woman aged 30 to 39 with active celiac disease. The conserved cysteine and the conserved F or W are not part of the CDR3 here. The order of the fields is J gene, V gene, CDR3 protein.

TRBJ1-1	TRBV5-1	ASRTGAVTEAF
TRBJ1-5	TRBV9	ASSVGQGSNQPQH
TRBJ2-3	TRBV29-1	SADRGQGGPDTQY
.	TRBV25-1	ASRGGTGAYEQY
TRBJ2-1	TRBV29-1	SALLLIAGGYNEQF
TRBJ2-1	TRBV7-3	ASSLYGGLPREQF
TRBJ2-7	TRBV27	ASSLIRTEPYEQY
TRBJ2-1	TRBV7-9	ASSAGLLSGDEQF
TRBJ2-3	TRBV4-1	ASSLLAGTADTQY
TRBJ2-7	TRBV7-9	ASSLPGEAPEQY
TRBJ1-1	TRBV4-2	ASSQQAQMNTEAF
TRBJ1-1	TRBV9	ASSVHGQLNTEAF
TRBJ2-4	TRBV27	ASSFGGAGNIQY
TRBJ1-5	TRBV28	ASSPTGTINQPQH
TRBJ1-2	TRBV5-1	ASSLETGYNYGYT
TRBJ2-2	TRBV27	ASSLSTGPTGELF
TRBJ2-2	TRBV19	ASSAPGGRTGELF
TRBJ2-1	TRBV7-8	ASSSGTVNEQF
TRBJ2-3	TRBV2	ASRERGLAGSTDTQY
TRBJ1-3	TRBV7-6	ASSSGGGKGNTIY
TRBJ2-3	TRBV5-1	ASSLTNGGIRSTDTQY
TRBJ2-7	TRBV6-5	ASSYDRALYEQY
TRBJ2-3	TRBV30	AWAETSGGAGDTQY
TRBJ2-1	TRBV29-1	SVEDKGQGEKYNEQF
TRBJ1-1	TRBV6-1	ASSSHRGTEAF
TRBJ2-2	TRBV7-3	ASSLRLAGGPFNTGELF
TRBJ1-5	TRBV15	ATSRDHPGQGNQPQH
TRBJ2-7	TRBV7-8	ASTDKPYEQY
TRBJ1-5	TRBV4-1	ASSQGRGSNQPQH
TRBJ2-7	TRBV7-8	ASSPTRAGAVYEQY
TRBJ2-7	TRBV27	ASRPAGGLYEQY
TRBJ1-6	TRBV28	ASSPEARRQGYNSPLH
TRBJ2-1	TRBV20-1	SAPIYNEQF
TRBJ1-2	TRBV2	ASREAAGSNYGYT
TRBJ2-7	TRBV4-3	ASSQVLAGSYEQH
TRBJ2-7	TRBV27	ASSSSWTGYYEQY
TRBJ1-1	TRBV28	ASSSDRYTEAF
TRBJ2-1	TRBV13	ASSLQGNYNEQF
TRBJ1-2	TRBV6-8	ASREQGAPYGYT
TRBJ2-7	TRBV6-5	ASSYYWGHHEQY
TRBJ1-2	TRBV10-3	AISEGQDYGYT
TRBJ1-1	TRBV7-2	ASSGQVRAEAF
TRBJ2-3	TRBV7-2	ASSSRGEDTQY
TRBJ2-3	TRBV7-2	AGAESYTSTDTQY
TRBJ1-1	TRBV29-1	SVSTRGEAF